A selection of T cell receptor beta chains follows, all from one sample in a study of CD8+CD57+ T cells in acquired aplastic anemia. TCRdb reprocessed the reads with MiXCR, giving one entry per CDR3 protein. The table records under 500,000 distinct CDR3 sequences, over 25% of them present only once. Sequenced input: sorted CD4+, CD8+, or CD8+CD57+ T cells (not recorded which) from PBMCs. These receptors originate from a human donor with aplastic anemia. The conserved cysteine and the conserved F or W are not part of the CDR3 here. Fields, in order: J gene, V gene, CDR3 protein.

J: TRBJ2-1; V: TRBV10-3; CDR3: AIGPISMNEQF
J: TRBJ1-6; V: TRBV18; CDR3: ASSPRTGNNSPLH
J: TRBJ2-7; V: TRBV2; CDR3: ASSYSWQGTYEQY
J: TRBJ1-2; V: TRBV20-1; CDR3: SARQGQGALGYT
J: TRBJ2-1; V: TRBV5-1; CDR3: ASSPESAGNEQF
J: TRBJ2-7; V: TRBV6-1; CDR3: ASSPLAGQGSKQY
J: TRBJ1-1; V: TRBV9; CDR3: ASSDGTGNTEAF
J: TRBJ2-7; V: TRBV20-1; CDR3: SARIAGAFEQY
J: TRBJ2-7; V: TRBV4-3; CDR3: ASSQDGGNEQY
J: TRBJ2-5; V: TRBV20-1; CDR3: SASNPSGAPETQY
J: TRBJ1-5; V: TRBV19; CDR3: ASSSGQRNQPQH
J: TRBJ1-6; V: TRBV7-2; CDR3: ASNTGAIVPLH
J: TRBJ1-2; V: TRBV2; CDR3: ASRGTGEGYGYT
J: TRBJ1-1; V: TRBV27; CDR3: ASSLPQTGEAF
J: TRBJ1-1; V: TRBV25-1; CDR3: ASSESGSVNTEAF
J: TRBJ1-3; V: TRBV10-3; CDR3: ASEFNTGNTIY
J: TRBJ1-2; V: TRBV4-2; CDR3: ASSQGGWDRPNYGYT
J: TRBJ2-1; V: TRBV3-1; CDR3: ASSLGLVYNEQF
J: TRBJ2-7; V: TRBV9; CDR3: ASSVDTGGYEQY
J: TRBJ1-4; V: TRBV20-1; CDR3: SATDPGREKLF
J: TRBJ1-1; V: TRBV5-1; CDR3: ASSLVPGDSTEAF
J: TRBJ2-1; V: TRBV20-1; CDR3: ADKGTVGTNEQF
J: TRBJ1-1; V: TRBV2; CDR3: ASSECARARGQAF
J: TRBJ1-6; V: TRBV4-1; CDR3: ASSQIMGFGDSPLH
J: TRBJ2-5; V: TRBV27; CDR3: ASSIGRSVQETQY
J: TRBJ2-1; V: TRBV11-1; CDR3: ASSLKQGITDEQF
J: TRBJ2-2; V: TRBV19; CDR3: ASSIWRGDTGELF
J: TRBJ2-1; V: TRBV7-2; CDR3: ASSNRGPEQF
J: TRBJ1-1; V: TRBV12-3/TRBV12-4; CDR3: ASSSYRGGTEAF
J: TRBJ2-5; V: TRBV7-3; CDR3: ASSLGGGGGETQY
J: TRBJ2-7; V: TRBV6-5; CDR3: ASHTPREQY
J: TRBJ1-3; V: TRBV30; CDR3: AWGPHAYGRRGNTIY